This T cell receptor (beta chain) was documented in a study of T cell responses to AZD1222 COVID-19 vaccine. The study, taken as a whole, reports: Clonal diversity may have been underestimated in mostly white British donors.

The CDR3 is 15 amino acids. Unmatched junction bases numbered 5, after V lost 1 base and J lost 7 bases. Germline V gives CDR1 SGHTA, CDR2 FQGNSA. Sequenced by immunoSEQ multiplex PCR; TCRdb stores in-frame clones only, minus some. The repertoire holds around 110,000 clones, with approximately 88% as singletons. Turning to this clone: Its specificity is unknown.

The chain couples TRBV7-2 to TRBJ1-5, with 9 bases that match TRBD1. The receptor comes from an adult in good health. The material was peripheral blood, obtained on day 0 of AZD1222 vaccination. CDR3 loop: CASSLGDRESQPQHF. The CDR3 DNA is TGTGCCAGCAGCTTAGGGGACAGGGAAAGCCAGCCCCAGCATTTT.